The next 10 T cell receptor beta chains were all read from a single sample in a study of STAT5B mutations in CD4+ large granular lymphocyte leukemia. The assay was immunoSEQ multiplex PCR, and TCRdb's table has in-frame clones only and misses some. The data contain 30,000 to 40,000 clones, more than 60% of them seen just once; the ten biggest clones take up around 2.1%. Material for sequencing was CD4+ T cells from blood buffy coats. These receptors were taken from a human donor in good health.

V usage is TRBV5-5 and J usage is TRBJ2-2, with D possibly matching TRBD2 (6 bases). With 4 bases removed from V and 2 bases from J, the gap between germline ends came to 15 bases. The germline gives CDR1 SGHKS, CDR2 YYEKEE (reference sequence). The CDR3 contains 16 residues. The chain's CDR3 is CASSPQASVNTGELFF. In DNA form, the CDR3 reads TGTGCCAGCAGCCCGCAGGCTAGCGTTAACACCGGGGAGCTGTTTTTT.

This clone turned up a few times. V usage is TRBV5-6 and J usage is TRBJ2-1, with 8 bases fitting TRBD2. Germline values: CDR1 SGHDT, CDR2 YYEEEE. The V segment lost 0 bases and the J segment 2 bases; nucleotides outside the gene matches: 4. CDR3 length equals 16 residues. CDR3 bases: TGTGCCAGCAGCTTGGAGTCCGGGGGGGCCTACAATGAGCAGTTCTTC. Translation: CASSLESGGAYNEQFF.

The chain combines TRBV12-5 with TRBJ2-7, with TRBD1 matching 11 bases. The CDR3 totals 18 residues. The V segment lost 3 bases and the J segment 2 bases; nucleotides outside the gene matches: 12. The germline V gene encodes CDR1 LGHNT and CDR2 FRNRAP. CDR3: CASGFPGQGVQGAYEQYF. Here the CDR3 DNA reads TGTGCTAGTGGTTTCCCGGGACAGGGGGTACAGGGGGCCTACGAGCAGTACTTC.

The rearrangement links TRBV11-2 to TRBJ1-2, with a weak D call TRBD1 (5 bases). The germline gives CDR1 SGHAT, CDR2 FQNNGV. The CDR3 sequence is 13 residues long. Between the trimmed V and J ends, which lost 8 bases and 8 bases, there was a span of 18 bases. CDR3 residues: CASGGGVTEGYTF. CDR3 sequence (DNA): TGTGCCAGCGGGGGAGGGGTGACAGAAGGCTACACCTTC.

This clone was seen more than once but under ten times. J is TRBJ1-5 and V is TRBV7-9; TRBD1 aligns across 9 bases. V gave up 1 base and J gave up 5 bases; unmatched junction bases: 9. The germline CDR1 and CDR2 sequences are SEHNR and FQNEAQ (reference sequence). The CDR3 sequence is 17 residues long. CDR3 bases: TGTGCCAGCAGCTTAGTCCTCGGACAGGGGAGGGATCAGCCCCAGCATTTT. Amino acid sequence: CASSLVLGQGRDQPQHF. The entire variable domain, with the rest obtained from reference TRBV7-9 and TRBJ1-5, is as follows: DTGVSQNPRHKITKRGQNVTFRCDPISEHNRLYWYRQTLGQGPEFLTYFQNEAQLEKSRLLSDRFSAERPKGSFSTLEIQRTEQGDSAMYLCASSLVLGQGRDQPQHFGDGTRLSIL.

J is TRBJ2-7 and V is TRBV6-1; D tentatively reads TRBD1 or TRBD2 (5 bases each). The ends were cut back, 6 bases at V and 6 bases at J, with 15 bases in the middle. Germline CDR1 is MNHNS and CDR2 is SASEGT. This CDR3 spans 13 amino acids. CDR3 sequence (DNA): TGTGCCAGCAGCAAAAATTGGGGGAGCGAGCAGTACTTC. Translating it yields CASSKNWGSEQYF.

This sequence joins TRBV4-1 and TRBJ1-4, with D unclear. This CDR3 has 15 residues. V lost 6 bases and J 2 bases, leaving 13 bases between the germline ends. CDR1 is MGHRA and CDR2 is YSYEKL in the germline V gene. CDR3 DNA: TGCGCCAGCAGTGGCGGGAGGACCACTAATGAAAAACTGTTTTTT. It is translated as CASSGGRTTNEKLFF.

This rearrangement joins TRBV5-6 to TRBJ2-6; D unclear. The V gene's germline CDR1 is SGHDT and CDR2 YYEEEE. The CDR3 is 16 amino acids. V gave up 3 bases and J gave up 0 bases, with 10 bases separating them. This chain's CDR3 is CASSSQLHSGANVLTF. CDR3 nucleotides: TGTGCCAGCAGCTCACAGCTCCACTCTGGGGCCAACGTCCTGACTTTC.

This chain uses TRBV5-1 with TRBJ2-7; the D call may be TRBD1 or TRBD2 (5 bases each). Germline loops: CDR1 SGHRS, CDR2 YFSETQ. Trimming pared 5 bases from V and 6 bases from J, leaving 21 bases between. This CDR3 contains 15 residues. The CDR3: CASSRQGGGPSEQYF. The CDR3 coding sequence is TGCGCCAGCAGTCGTCAGGGTGGAGGTCCTTCCGAGCAGTACTTC. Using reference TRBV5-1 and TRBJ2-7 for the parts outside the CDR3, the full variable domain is KAGVTQTPRYLIKTRGQQVTLSCSPISGHRSVSWYQQTPGQGLQFLFEYFSETQRNKGNFPGRFSGRQFSNSRSEMNVSTLELGDSALYLCASSRQGGGPSEQYFGPGTRLTVT.

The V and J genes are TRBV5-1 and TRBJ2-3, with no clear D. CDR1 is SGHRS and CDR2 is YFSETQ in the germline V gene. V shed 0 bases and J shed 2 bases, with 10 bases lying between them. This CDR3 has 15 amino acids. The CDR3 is CASSLVPGLTDTQYF. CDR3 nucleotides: TGCGCCAGCAGCTTGGTACCCGGGCTCACAGATACGCAGTATTTT.